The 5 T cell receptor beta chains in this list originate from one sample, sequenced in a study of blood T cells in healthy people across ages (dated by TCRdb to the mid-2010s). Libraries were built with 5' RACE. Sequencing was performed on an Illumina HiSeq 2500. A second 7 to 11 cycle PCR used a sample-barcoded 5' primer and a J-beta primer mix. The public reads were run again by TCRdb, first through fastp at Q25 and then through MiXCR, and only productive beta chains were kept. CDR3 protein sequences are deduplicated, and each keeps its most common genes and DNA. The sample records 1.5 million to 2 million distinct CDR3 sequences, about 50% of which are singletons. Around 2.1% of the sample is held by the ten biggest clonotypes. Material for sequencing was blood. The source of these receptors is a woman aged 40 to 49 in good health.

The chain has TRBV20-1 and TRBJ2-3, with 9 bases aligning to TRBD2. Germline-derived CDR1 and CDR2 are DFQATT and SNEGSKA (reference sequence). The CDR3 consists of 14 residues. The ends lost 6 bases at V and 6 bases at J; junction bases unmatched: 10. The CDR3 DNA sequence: TGCAGTGCCGAGGGGGGACTAGCAGCCGATACGCAGTATTTT. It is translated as CSAEGGLAADTQYF.

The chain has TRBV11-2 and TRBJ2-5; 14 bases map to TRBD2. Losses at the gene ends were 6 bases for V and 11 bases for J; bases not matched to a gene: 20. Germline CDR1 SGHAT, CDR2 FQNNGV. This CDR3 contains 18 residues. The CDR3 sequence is CASSPGTSGGPSYNEQYF. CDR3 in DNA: TGTGCCAGCAGTCCCGGGACTAGCGGGGGACCGTCCTACAATGAGCAGTACTTC.

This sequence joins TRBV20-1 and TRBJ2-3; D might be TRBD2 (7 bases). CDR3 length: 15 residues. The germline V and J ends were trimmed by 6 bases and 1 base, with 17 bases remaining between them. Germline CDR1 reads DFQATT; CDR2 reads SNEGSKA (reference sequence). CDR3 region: CSAQRGGVGTDTQYF. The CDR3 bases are TGCAGTGCCCAGAGGGGGGGGGTCGGCACAGATACGCAGTATTTT.

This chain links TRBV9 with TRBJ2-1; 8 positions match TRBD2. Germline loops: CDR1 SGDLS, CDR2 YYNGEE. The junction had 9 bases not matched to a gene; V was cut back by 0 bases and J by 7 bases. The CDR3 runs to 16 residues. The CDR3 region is CASSVGVGGAGNEQFF. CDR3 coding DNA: TGTGCCAGCAGCGTAGGCGTCGGGGGGGCCGGAAATGAGCAGTTCTTC.

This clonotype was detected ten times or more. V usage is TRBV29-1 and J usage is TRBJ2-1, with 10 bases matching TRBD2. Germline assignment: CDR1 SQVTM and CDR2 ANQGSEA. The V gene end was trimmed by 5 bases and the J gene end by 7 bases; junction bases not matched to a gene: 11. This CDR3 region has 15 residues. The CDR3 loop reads CSVPTASGGYNEQFF. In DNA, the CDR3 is TGCAGCGTTCCCACTGCTAGCGGGGGTTATAATGAGCAGTTCTTC.